The T cell receptor beta chain under discussion was sequenced for a study of T cell repertoires in ileal Crohn's disease. About the study: Biopsies of the neoterminal ileum at postoperative colonoscopy form M6 samples.

Study results and caveats: Within the first postoperative year, endoscopy came at median around 7 months. Clonal expansions were more frequent in active smokers than non-smokers at surgery.

Only in-frame clones appear in the TCRdb table, and some are missing; sequencing was by immunoSEQ multiplex PCR. Altogether about 12,000 clones are present, approximately 78% being singletons, with the ten largest covering roughly a tenth. Sample time point: neoterminal ileum biopsy at postoperative endoscopy, about 6 months after surgery. Adults with ileal or ileocolonic Crohn's disease and an indication for resection were eligible. Notes on this clone: Antigen specificity is unknown. The limits of the CDR3 on the DNA are not certain, so only TCRdb's listed CDR3 is given.

Counting both end residues, the CDR3 totals 17 amino acids. Material: ileal tissue. The clonotype comes from an adult with Crohn's disease. This rearrangement joins TRBV5-3 to TRBJ1-6; the listed D gene, TRBD1, was not tested against the DNA. TRBV5-3 qualifies as an ORF whose function is uncertain. The CDR3 sequence: CARSLVSGQGAFSPLHF.